The next 21 T cell receptor beta chains were all read from a single sample in a study of control samples from healthy donors and cancer patients. Assay: immunoSEQ multiplex PCR; the TCRdb copy retains only in-frame clones and omits some. The sample comprises under 65,000 clones, 91% of which are singletons, and approximately 0.95% rests with the top ten. The specimen was PBMCs. These receptors were collected from a man aged 25-40 years with colorectal cancer.

The V gene is TRBV4-2, the J gene TRBJ1-2, with 7 bases lining up with TRBD1. This CDR3 spans 14 amino acids. Looked up from germline, CDR1 is LGHNA and CDR2 is YNFKEQ. V lost 1 base, J lost 10 bases, and 9 bases stayed unmatched. The DNA of the CDR3 is TGTGCCAGCAGCCAAGGGCGACAGGGTGGTTCCTACACCTTC. Translated: CASSQGRQGGSYTF.

The chain employs TRBV5-1 and TRBJ2-7; D is unclear. The V gene lost 0 bases and the J gene lost 7 bases, with 11 bases spanning the gap. The CDR3 is 13 residues long. The germline V gene encodes CDR1 SGHRS and CDR2 YFSETQ. In nucleotides, the CDR3 is TGCGCCAGCAGCTTGGCCTTCGGTTCAGAGCAGTACGTC. Translation: CASSLAFGSEQYV.

This clone appeared a few times. The genes are TRBV6-5 and TRBJ2-3; TRBD2 might be the D (6 bases). The V gene lost 2 bases and the J gene lost 5 bases, with 8 bases spanning the gap. CDR1 and CDR2 (germline): MNHEY, SVGAGI. CDR3 length: 13 residues. CDR3 region: CASSYDGGDTQYF. In nucleotides, the CDR3 is TGTGCCAGCAGTTACGACGGGGGAGATACGCAGTATTTT.

This sequence joins TRBV9 and TRBJ1-6; weak D call: TRBD1 (5 bases). The CDR3 is 16 amino acids. Looked up from germline, CDR1 is SGDLS and CDR2 is YYNGEE. V lost 0 bases to trimming and J lost 10 bases, with 17 bases between them. Written as DNA, the CDR3 is TGTGCCAGCAGCGTAGGCGGGGGATCGCCGATATCACCCCTCCACTTT. The encoded protein is CASSVGGGSPISPLHF. Full variable domain (remainder filled in from reference TRBV9 and TRBJ1-6): DSGVTQTPKHLITATGQRVTLRCSPRSGDLSVYWYQQSLDQGLQFLIQYYNGEERAKGNILERFSAQQFPDLHSELNLSSLELGDSALYFCASSVGGGSPISPLHFGNGTRLTVT.

This rearrangement joins TRBV7-8 to TRBJ2-2, with a possible D match to TRBD1 (6 bases). Trimming cost V 5 bases and J 0 bases, with 13 bases left between them. Germline V lookup: CDR1 SGHVS, CDR2 FQNEAQ. CDR3 size: 16 residues. The CDR3: CASSRTGTPNTGELFF. The CDR3 DNA sequence: TGTGCCAGCAGCCGCACCGGGACACCGAACACCGGGGAGCTGTTTTTT.

The chain links TRBV6-2 or TRBV6-3 to TRBJ2-2; D possibly corresponds to TRBD1 (6 bases). V dropped 5 bases and J dropped 3 bases, with 13 bases sitting between them. Germline V gives CDR1 MNHEY, CDR2 SVGEGT. This CDR3 has 15 residues. CDR3 loop: CASSHVDRHTGELFF. The CDR3 coding sequence is TGTGCCAGCAGTCACGTGGACAGACACACCGGGGAGCTGTTTTTT.

The CDR3 here is CASSESVQATNEKLFF. The DNA of the CDR3 is TGTGCCAGCAGTGAATCGGTACAAGCAACTAATGAAAAACTGTTTTTT. V is TRBV25-1 and J is TRBJ1-4, with D unclear. The CDR3 extends over 16 amino acids. CDR1 is MGHDK and CDR2 is SYGVNS in the germline V gene. V was pared by 1 base and J by 0 bases, with 9 bases between.

V is TRBV5-5 and J is TRBJ1-3; 7 bases are shared with TRBD1. CDR3 length: 15 amino acids. Germline V gene data show CDR1 as SGHKS and CDR2 as YYEKEE (reference sequence). The ends lost 4 bases at V and 4 bases at J; junction bases unmatched: 8. CDR3 in amino acids: CASSPTGSPGNTIYF. Written as DNA, the CDR3 is TGTGCCAGCAGCCCGACAGGGAGTCCGGGAAACACCATATATTTT.

V is TRBV7-9 and J is TRBJ2-2; 7 positions match TRBD2. CDR1 and CDR2 from the germline V gene are SEHNR and FQNEAQ (reference sequence). This CDR3 spans 18 amino acids. The junction had 15 bases not matched to a gene; V was cut back by 4 bases and J by 4 bases. CDR3 region: CASSSRHRIREVTGELFF. The CDR3 region has the DNA TGTGCCAGCAGCTCCCGCCACAGGATCCGGGAGGTCACCGGGGAGCTGTTTTTT.

V gene TRBV9 combines with J gene TRBJ2-3; TRBD1 matches at 9 bases. The trim removed 2 bases at V and 3 bases at J, leaving 4 bases unmatched. This CDR3 comprises 15 residues. CDR1 is SGDLS and CDR2 is YYNGEE in the germline V gene. As DNA, the CDR3 is TGTGCCAGCAGCGTGAGACAGGGGGGAACAGATACGCAGTATTTT. Its translation is CASSVRQGGTDTQYF.

The chain is built from TRBV30 and TRBJ1-6; D unclear. CDR1 GTSNPN and CDR2 SVGIG come from the germline V gene (reference sequence). The CDR3 sequence is 14 residues long. The V end was cut by 0 bases, the J end by 9 bases, with 12 bases between. CDR3: CAWSVEAFSSPLHF. CDR3 DNA sequence: TGTGCCTGGAGTGTGGAGGCCTTTAGTTCACCCCTCCACTTT.

V and J are TRBV27 and TRBJ1-5, with a weak D call TRBD1 (6 bases). Germline CDR1 reads MNHEY; CDR2 reads SMNVEV (reference sequence). This CDR3 contains 15 residues. The ends were cut back, 0 bases at V and 3 bases at J, with 9 bases in the middle. CDR3 DNA sequence: TGTGCCAGCAGTTTATCGTGGGGGGCCAATCAGCCCCAGCATTTT. This sequence encodes CASSLSWGANQPQHF.

The DNA of the CDR3 is TGTGCCAGCAGCCGATCTGGGGGCCTTGAGAAAGCTTTCTTT. This encodes CASSRSGGLEKAFF. The chain links TRBV9 to TRBJ1-1, with a possible D match to TRBD1 (6 bases). Trimming cost V 4 bases and J 9 bases, with 19 bases left between them. In germline, CDR1 is SGDLS, CDR2 YYNGEE. The CDR3 has 14 residues.

V is TRBV7-2 and J is TRBJ2-7; unclear D gene. V lost 1 base and J 0 bases, leaving 10 bases between the germline ends. The germline gives CDR1 SGHTA, CDR2 FQGNSA. The CDR3 consists of 15 residues. CDR3 amino acids: CASSLEGHSSYEQYF. The CDR3 nucleotides read TGTGCCAGCAGCTTAGAAGGTCACAGCTCCTACGAGCAGTACTTC. Variable domain in full (rest from reference TRBV7-2 and TRBJ2-7): GAGVSQSPSNKVTEKGKDVELRCDPISGHTALYWYRQSLGQGLEFLIYFQGNSAPDKSGLPSDRFSAERTGGSVSTLTIQRTQQEDSAVYLCASSLEGHSSYEQYFGPGTRLTVT.

This rearrangement joins TRBV4-1 to TRBJ2-1; 9 nucleotides match TRBD1. The CDR3 has 16 residues. The J segment lost 13 bases and the V segment lost 4 bases, leaving 17 bases of the junction unmatched. Per germline, CDR1 MGHRA and CDR2 YSYEKL. The CDR3 nucleotides read TGCGCCAGCAGCCCGAACCCTCACCGGGACAGGGTTGGTCAGTTCTTC. It codes for CASSPNPHRDRVGQFF.

The chain recombines TRBV29-1 with TRBJ2-6, with 9 positions matching TRBD1. V gave up 7 bases and J gave up 0 bases; unmatched junction bases: 13. CDR1 is SQVTM, CDR2 ANQGSEA, per germline. CDR3 length equals 18 residues. The CDR3 protein is CSAITSGQGVSGANVLTF. CDR3 DNA: TGCAGCGCCATCACTTCGGGACAGGGTGTCTCTGGGGCCAACGTCCTGACTTTC.

This chain joins TRBV11-2 and TRBJ1-4; no firm D call. CDR1 SGHAT and CDR2 FQNNGV come from the germline V gene. Trimming took 4 bases from V and 6 from J, leaving 18 bases between them. The CDR3 is made up of 16 amino acids. The chain's CDR3 is CASSSLKSLRDEKLFF. CDR3 nucleotide sequence: TGTGCCAGCAGCTCGTTAAAATCATTGCGGGATGAAAAACTGTTTTTT.

The chain has TRBV27 and TRBJ2-1; 7 bases are a match to TRBD1. After removal of 2 bases from V and 2 bases from J, the junction contained 3 bases not matched to a gene. Germline CDR1 MNHEY, CDR2 SMNVEV (reference sequence). The CDR3 covers 15 residues. CDR3: CASSLRGTAYNEQFF. CDR3 DNA: TGTGCCAGCAGTTTAAGGGGGACAGCCTACAATGAGCAGTTCTTC.

The chain joins TRBV5-1 to TRBJ2-2; D not certain. The germline V gene encodes CDR1 SGHRS and CDR2 YFSETQ. V was shortened by 0 bases and J by 6 bases, with 9 bases between the two germline ends. The CDR3 is made up of 14 amino acids. CDR3 loop: CASSLALSAGELFF. CDR3 coding DNA: TGCGCCAGCAGCTTGGCCTTGTCAGCCGGGGAGCTGTTTTTT.

The chain uses TRBV5-6 and TRBJ2-2; 7 bases agree with TRBD1. After removal of 6 bases from V and 1 base from J, the junction contained 6 bases not matched to a gene. There are 15 residues in the CDR3. CDR1 is SGHDT and CDR2 is YYEEEE in the germline V gene. In nucleotides, the CDR3 is TGTGCCAGCACCACCCAGGGGGAGAACACCGGGGAGCTGTTTTTT. This sequence encodes CASTTQGENTGELFF.

V is TRBV5-1 and J is TRBJ2-3, with 11 positions matching TRBD2. In germline, CDR1 is SGHRS, CDR2 YFSETQ. The CDR3 totals 16 residues. Trimming removed 4 bases from V and 2 bases from J; junction bases left unmatched: 6. CDR3 DNA sequence: TGCGCCAGCAGCCAAGCTAGCGGGGGGACCACAGATACGCAGTATTTT. Protein: CASSQASGGTTDTQYF.